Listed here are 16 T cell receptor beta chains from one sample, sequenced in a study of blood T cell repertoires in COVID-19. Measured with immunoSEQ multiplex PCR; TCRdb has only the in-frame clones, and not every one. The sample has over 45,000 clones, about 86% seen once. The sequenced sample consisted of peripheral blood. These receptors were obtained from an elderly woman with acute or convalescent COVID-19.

This CDR3 reads CASSSYRVNSNQPQHF. The CDR3 DNA is TGTGCCAGCAGTTCATACAGGGTAAATAGCAATCAGCCCCAGCATTTT. The genes are TRBV6-5 and TRBJ1-5, with TRBD1 as a possible D gene (6 bases). The CDR3 runs 16 residues. Germline CDR1 and CDR2: MNHEY and SVGAGI. V was pared by 4 bases and J by 0 bases, with 13 bases between.

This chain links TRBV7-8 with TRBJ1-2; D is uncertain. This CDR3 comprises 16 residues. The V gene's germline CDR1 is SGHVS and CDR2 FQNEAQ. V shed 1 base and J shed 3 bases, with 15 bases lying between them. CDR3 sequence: CASSLVAGEEDYGYTF. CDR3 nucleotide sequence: TGTGCCAGCAGCTTAGTAGCAGGAGAGGAGGACTATGGCTACACCTTC.

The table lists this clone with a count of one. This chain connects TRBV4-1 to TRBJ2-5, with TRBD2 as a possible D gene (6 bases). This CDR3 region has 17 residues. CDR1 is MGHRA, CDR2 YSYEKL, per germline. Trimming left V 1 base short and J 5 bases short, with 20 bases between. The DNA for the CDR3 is TGCGCCAGCAGCCAAGCCCCCCGGGGGTTAGGAGTGGAGACCCAGTACTTC. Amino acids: CASSQAPRGLGVETQYF.

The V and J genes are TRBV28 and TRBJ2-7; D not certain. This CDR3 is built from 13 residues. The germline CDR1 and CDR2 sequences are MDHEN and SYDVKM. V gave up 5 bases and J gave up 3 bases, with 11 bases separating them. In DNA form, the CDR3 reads TGTGCCAGCAGTGAACCTCCCAGCTACGAGCAGTACTTC. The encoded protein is CASSEPPSYEQYF.

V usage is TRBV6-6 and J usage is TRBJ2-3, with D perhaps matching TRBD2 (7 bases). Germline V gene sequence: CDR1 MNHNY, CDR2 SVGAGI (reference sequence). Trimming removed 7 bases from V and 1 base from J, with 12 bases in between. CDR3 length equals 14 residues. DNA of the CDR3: TGTGCCAGCAAGAGGGAGGGGGGCACAGATACGCAGTATTTT. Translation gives CASKREGGTDTQYF.

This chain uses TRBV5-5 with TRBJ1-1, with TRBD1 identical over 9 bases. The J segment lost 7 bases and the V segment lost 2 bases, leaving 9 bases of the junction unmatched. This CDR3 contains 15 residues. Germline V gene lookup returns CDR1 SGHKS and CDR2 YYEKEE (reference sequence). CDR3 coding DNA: TGTGCCAGCAGCTTTAGCTGGGACAGGGACTTTGAAGCTTTCTTT. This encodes CASSFSWDRDFEAFF.

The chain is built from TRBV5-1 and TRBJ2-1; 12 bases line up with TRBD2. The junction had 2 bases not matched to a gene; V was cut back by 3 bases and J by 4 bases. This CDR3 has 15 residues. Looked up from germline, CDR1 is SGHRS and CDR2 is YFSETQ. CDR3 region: CASSSLAGGYNEQFF. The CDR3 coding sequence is TGCGCCAGCAGCTCACTAGCGGGGGGATACAATGAGCAGTTCTTC. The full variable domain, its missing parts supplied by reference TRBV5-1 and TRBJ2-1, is KAGVTQTPRYLIKTRGQQVTLSCSPISGHRSVSWYQQTPGQGLQFLFEYFSETQRNKGNFPGRFSGRQFSNSRSEMNVSTLELGDSALYLCASSSLAGGYNEQFFGPGTRLTVL.

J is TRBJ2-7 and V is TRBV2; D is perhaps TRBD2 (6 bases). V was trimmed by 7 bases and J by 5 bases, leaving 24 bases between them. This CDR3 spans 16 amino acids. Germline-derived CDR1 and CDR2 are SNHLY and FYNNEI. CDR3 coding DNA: TGTGCCAGCATGGTTACCATGGGAGGAGAACGTAACGAGCAGTACTTC. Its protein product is CASMVTMGGERNEQYF.

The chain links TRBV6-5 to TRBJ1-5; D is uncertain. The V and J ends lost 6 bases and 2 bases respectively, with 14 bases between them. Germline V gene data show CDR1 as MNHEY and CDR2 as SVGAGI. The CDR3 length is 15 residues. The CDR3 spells CASRGLKVGNQPQHF. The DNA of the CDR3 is TGTGCCAGCAGGGGCCTTAAGGTGGGCAATCAGCCCCAGCATTTT.

The CDR3 is CASTSQYSGNTEAFF. Here the CDR3 DNA reads TGTGCCAGTACCTCTCAATACTCTGGGAACACTGAAGCTTTCTTT. J is TRBJ1-1 and V is TRBV19; D uncertain. Between the trimmed V and J ends, which lost 7 bases and 1 base, there was a span of 16 bases. This CDR3 is built from 15 residues. From germline, CDR1 is LNHDA and CDR2 SQIVND (reference sequence).

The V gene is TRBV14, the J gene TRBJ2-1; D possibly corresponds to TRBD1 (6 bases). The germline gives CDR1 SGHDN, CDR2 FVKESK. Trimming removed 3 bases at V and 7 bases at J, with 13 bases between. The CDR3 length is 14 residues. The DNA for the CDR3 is TGTGCCAGCAGCCATCTACAGGGTTGGAATGAGCAGTTCTTC. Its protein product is CASSHLQGWNEQFF.

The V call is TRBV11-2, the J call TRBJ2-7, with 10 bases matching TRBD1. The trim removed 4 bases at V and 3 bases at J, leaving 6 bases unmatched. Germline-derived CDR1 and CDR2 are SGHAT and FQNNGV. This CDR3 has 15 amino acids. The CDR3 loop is CASSSVDRGDYEQYF. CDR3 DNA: TGTGCCAGCAGCTCCGTGGACAGGGGGGACTACGAGCAGTACTTC.

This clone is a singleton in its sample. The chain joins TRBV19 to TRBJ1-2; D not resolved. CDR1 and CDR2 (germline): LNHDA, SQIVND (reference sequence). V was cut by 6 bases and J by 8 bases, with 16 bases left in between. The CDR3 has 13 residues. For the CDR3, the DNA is TGTGCCAGTAGGACTCGGGAGCTGGGGGGCTACACCTTC. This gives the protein CASRTRELGGYTF.

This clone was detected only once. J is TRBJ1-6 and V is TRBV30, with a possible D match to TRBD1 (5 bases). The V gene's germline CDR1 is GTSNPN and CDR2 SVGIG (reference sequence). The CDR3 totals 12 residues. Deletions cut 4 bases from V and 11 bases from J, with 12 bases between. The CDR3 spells CAWTTGRPPLHF. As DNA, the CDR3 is TGTGCCTGGACAACAGGAAGGCCACCCCTCCACTTT.

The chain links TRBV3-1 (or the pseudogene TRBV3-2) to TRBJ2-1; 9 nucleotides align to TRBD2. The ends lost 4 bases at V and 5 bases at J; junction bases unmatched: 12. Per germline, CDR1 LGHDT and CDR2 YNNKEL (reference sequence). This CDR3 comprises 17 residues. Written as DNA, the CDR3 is TGTGCCAGCAGCCCGTGGAAGATAGCGGGAGCTAACAATGAGCAGTTCTTC. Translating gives CASSPWKIAGANNEQFF.

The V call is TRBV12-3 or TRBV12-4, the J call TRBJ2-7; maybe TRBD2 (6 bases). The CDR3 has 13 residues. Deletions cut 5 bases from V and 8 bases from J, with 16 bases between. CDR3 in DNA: TGTGCCAGCAGTCGACTAGTCGGGGAACAGCAGTACTTC. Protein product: CASSRLVGEQQYF.